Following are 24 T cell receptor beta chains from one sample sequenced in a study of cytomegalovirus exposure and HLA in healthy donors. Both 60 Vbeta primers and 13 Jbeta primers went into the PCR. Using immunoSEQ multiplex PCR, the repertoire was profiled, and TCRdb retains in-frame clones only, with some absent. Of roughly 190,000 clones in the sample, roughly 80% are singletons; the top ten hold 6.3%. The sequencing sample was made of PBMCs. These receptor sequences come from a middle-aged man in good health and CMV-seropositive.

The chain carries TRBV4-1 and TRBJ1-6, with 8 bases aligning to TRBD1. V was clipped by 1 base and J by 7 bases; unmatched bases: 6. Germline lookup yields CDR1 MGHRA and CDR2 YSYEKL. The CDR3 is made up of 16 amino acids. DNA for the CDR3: TGCGCCAGCAGCCAAGTTCCCGGACAGGGCAATTCACCCCTCCACTTT. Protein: CASSQVPGQGNSPLHF.

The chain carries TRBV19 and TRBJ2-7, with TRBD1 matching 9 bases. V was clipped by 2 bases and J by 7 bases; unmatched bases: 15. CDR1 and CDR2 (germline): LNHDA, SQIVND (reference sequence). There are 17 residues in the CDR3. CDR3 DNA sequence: TGTGCCAGTAGTATACTCCAGCAACAGGGGGCCCCCCTGGAGCAGTACTTC. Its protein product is CASSILQQQGAPLEQYF.

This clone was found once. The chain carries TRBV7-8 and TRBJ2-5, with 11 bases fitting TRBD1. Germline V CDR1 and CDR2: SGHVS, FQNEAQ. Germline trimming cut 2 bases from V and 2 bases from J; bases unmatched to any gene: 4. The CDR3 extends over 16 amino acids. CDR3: CASSLPRDRGQETQYF. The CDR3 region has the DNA TGTGCCAGCAGCTTACCCCGGGACAGGGGGCAAGAGACCCAGTACTTC.

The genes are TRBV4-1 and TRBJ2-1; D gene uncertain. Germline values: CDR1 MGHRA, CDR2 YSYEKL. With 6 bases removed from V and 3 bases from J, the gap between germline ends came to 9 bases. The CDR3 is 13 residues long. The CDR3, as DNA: TGCGCCAGCAGTGGTCAGATCTACAATGAGCAGTTCTTC. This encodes CASSGQIYNEQFF.

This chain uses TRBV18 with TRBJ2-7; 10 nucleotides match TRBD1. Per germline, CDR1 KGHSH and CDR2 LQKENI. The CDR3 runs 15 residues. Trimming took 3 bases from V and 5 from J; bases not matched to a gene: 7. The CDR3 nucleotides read TGTGCCAGCTCACCTACTGGGACAGGGGTGCACGAGCAGTACTTC. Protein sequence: CASSPTGTGVHEQYF.

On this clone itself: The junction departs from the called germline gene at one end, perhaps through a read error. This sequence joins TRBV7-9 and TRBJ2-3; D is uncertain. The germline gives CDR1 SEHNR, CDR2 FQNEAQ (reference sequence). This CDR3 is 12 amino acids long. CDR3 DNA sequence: TGTTCCAGCAGCTTAGAGGAGGATACGCAGTATTTT. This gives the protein CSSSLEEDTQYF.

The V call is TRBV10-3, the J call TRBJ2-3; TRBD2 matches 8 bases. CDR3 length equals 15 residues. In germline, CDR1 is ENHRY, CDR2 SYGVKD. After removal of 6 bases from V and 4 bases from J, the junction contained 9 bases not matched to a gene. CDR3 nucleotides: TGTGCCATCAGGGGGCGGGGCGGGGGGCCAGATACGCAGTATTTT. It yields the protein CAIRGRGGGPDTQYF.

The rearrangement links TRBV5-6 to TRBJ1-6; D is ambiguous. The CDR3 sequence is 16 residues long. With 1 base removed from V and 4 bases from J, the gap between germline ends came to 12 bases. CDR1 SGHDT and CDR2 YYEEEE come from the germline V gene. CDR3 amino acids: CASSLWVPGYNSPLHF. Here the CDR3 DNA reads TGTGCCAGCAGCTTGTGGGTGCCGGGATATAATTCACCCCTCCACTTT.

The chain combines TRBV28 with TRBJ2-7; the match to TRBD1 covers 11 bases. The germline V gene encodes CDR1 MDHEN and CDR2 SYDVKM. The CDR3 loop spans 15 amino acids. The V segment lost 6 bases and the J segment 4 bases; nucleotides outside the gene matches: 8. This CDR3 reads CASSTRTGGLYEQYF. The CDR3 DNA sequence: TGTGCCAGCAGCACCCGGACAGGGGGCTTATACGAGCAGTACTTC.

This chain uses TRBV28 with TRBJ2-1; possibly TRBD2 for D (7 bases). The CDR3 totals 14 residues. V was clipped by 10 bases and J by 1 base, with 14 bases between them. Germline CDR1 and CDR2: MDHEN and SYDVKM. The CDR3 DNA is TGTGCCACGACGGGGGGCGCATCCTACAATGAGCAGTTCTTC. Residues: CATTGGASYNEQFF.

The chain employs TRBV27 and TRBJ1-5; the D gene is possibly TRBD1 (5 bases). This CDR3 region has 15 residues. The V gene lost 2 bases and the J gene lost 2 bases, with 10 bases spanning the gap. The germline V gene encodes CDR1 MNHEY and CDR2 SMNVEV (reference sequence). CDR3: CASSLQGGGNQPQHF. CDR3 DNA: TGTGCCAGCAGTTTACAGGGAGGAGGCAATCAGCCCCAGCATTTT.

The CDR3 region has the DNA TGTGCCAGCTTCCCGGGAGGGGGCGCAGCCGGGGAGCTGTTTTTT. This encodes CASFPGGGAAGELFF. This chain joins TRBV6-6 and TRBJ2-2; perhaps TRBD2 as D (8 bases). Trimming left V 8 bases short and J 6 bases short, with 19 bases between. CDR1 and CDR2 (germline): MNHNY, SVGAGI (reference sequence). CDR3 length equals 15 residues.

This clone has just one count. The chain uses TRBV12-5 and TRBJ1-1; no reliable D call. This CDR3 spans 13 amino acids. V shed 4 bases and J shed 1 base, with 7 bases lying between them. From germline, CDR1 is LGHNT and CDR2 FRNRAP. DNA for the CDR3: TGTGCTAGTGGTTCCTCAGGGAACACTGAAGCTTTCTTT. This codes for CASGSSGNTEAFF.

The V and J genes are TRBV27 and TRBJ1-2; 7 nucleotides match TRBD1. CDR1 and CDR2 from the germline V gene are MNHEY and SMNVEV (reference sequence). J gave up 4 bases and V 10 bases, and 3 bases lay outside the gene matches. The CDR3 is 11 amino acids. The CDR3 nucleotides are TGTGCCACCAGACAGGGCTATGGCTACACCTTC. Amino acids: CATRQGYGYTF.

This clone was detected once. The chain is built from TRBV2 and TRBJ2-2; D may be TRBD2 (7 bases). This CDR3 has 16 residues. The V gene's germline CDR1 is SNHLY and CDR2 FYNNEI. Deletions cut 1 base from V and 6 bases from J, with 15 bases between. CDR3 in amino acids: CASSEGRGGGSGELFF. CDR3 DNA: TGTGCCAGCAGTGAAGGACGAGGGGGGGGCTCCGGGGAGCTGTTTTTT.

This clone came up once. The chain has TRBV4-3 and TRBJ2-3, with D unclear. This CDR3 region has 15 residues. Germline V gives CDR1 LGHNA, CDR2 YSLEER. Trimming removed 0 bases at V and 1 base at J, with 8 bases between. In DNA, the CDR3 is TGCGCCAGCAGCCAAGATTGGCCAGGCACAGATACGCAGTATTTT. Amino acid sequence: CASSQDWPGTDTQYF.

The CDR3 loop is CASSPALEGAFF. The CDR3 DNA reads TGTGCCAGCAGTCCCGCCCTGGAGGGGGCTTTCTTT. J is TRBJ1-1 and V is TRBV28; a possible D gene is TRBD1 (5 bases). With 5 bases removed from V and 11 bases from J, the gap between germline ends came to 15 bases. CDR3 length: 12 amino acids. Germline CDR1 reads MDHEN; CDR2 reads SYDVKM.

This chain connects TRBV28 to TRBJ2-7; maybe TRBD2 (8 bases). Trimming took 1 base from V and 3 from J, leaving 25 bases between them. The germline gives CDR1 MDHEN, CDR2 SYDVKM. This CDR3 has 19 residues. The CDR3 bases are TGTGCCAGCAGTTTATTCCGGGGGGGGCGGCAGGGGGAAGTCTACGAGCAGTACTTC. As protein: CASSLFRGGRQGEVYEQYF.

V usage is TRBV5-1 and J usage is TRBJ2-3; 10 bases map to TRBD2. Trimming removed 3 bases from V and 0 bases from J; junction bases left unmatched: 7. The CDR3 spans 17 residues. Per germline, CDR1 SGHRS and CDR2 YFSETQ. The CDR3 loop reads CASSYSGGTTSTDTQYF. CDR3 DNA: TGCGCCAGCAGCTATAGCGGGGGGACAACTAGCACAGATACGCAGTATTTT. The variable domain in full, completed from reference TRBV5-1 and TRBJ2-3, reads KAGVTQTPRYLIKTRGQQVTLSCSPISGHRSVSWYQQTPGQGLQFLFEYFSETQRNKGNFPGRFSGRQFSNSRSEMNVSTLELGDSALYLCASSYSGGTTSTDTQYFGPGTRLTVL.

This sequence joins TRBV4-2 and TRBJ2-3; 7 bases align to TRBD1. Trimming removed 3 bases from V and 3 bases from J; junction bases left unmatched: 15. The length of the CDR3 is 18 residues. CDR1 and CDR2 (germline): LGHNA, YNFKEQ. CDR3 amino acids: CASSHSVDRRLRTDTQYF. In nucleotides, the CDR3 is TGTGCCAGCAGCCATTCCGTGGACAGGCGCCTTAGGACAGATACGCAGTATTTT.

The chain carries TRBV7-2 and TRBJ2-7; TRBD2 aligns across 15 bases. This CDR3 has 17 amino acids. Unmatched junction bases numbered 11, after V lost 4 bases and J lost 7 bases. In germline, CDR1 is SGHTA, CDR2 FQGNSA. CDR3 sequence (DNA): TGTGCCAGCAGCTACGGGGAAGGGACTAGCGGGGGGAAAGAGCAGTACTTC. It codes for CASSYGEGTSGGKEQYF.

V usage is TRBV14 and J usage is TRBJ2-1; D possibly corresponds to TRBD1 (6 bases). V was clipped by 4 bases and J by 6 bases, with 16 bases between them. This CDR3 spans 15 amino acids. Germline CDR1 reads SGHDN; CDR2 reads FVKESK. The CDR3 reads CASSPKQGIVNEQFF. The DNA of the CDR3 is TGTGCCAGCAGCCCTAAACAGGGAATTGTCAATGAGCAGTTCTTC.

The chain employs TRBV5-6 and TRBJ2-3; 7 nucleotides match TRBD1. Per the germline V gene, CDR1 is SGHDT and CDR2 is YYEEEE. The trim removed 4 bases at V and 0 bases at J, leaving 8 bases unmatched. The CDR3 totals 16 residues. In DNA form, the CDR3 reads TGTGCCAGCAGCGGGCCGGGACAGAGAAGCACAGATACGCAGTATTTT. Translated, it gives CASSGPGQRSTDTQYF.

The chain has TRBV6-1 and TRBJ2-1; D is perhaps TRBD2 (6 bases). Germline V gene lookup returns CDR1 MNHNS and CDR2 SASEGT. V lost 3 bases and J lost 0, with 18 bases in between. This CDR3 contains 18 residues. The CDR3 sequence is CASSDARGAGNSYNEQFF. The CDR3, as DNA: TGTGCCAGCAGTGATGCGCGGGGCGCGGGAAACTCCTACAATGAGCAGTTCTTC.